These 25 T cell receptor beta chains were sequenced from one sample in a study of blood T cell repertoires in COVID-19. Here immunoSEQ multiplex PCR was the method, and the copy in TCRdb shows in-frame clones only, minus some. The sample lists about 300,000 clones, about nine tenths seen once, with about 4.2% in the top ten. The source material was PBMCs or T cells enriched from blood (not recorded which). These receptors were taken from a man aged 25-40 years who had recovered from COVID-19.

With regard to this clone: At one end, the junction sequence differs from germline, possibly due to a read error. The rearrangement links TRBV2 to TRBJ1-4; the D is unclear. Germline values: CDR1 SNHLY, CDR2 FYNNEI. This CDR3 has 11 amino acids. The CDR3 protein is CASVREVAWHF. The CDR3 coding sequence is TGTGCCAGCGTAAGGGAGGTCGCGTGGCATTTT.

J is TRBJ1-2 and V is TRBV6-5, with 11 nucleotides matching TRBD1. V shed 0 bases, J shed 7 bases, and the junction held 4 bases outside the gene matches. The CDR3 covers 15 residues. CDR1 is MNHEY, CDR2 SVGAGI, per germline. This CDR3 is CASSYSGQGVGGYTF. Written as DNA, the CDR3 is TGTGCCAGCAGTTACTCGGGACAGGGGGTCGGTGGCTACACCTTC.

The V gene is TRBV10-3, the J gene TRBJ2-1; TRBD1 might be the D (5 bases). Germline lookup yields CDR1 ENHRY and CDR2 SYGVKD. This CDR3 region has 12 residues. V gave up 11 bases and J gave up 3 bases, with 11 bases separating them. CDR3 DNA: TGTGCCGTAACAGGTTACTACAATGAGCAGTTCTTC. It codes for CAVTGYYNEQFF.

The CDR3 bases are TGTGCCAGCAGCCGGATCCGGACAGGTCGTAATGAAAAACTGTTTTTT. Translating gives CASSRIRTGRNEKLFF. The V call is TRBV27, the J call TRBJ1-4; 7 bases agree with TRBD1. The germline V gene encodes CDR1 MNHEY and CDR2 SMNVEV (reference sequence). V lost 6 bases and J lost 4; bases outside the gene matches: 11. CDR3 size: 16 residues.

The chain couples TRBV5-1 to TRBJ2-5, with D possibly being TRBD1 (5 bases). The CDR3 totals 16 residues. Germline V lookup: CDR1 SGHRS, CDR2 YFSETQ. The V and J ends lost 4 bases and 4 bases respectively, with 20 bases between them. In nucleotides, the CDR3 is TGCGCCAGCAGCCCCTTTTCTATGGGGCGGTTAGAGACCCAGTACTTC. This codes for CASSPFSMGRLETQYF.

V gene TRBV27 combines with J gene TRBJ2-7; possible D gene TRBD1, 6 bases. Trimming left V 6 bases short and J 5 bases short, with 23 bases between. Looked up from germline, CDR1 is MNHEY and CDR2 is SMNVEV (reference sequence). The CDR3 totals 16 residues. The CDR3 sequence: CASSQRGGPMEDEQYF. CDR3 in DNA: TGTGCCAGCAGCCAGAGAGGGGGACCAATGGAAGACGAGCAGTACTTC.

This CDR3 is CASSPTSPLLNSPLHF. In nucleotides, the CDR3 is TGTGCCAGCAGCCCTACCTCCCCCCTCCTAAATTCACCCCTCCACTTT. The rearrangement joins TRBV7-8 to TRBJ1-6; D gene ambiguous. Trimming left V 5 bases short and J 7 bases short, with 18 bases between. The CDR3 loop spans 16 amino acids. The germline CDR1 and CDR2 sequences are SGHVS and FQNEAQ.

This rearrangement joins TRBV7-2 to TRBJ2-3; 7 bases are shared with TRBD2. Trimming took 3 bases from V and 1 from J; bases not matched to a gene: 1. The CDR3 sequence is 14 residues long. Germline V gives CDR1 SGHTA, CDR2 FQGNSA. CDR3 nucleotides: TGTGCCAGCAGCTTCAGCGGGGGCACAGATACGCAGTATTTT. It encodes CASSFSGGTDTQYF.

This clone has just a few counts. This rearrangement joins TRBV6-1 to TRBJ1-1, with 11 bases aligning to TRBD1. Losses at the gene ends were 2 bases for V and 4 bases for J; bases not matched to a gene: 6. CDR1 and CDR2 (germline): MNHNS, SASEGT. The CDR3 totals 16 residues. The chain's CDR3 is CASSESVGTGGTEAFF. The CDR3 nucleotides read TGTGCCAGCAGTGAATCGGTTGGGACAGGGGGCACTGAAGCTTTCTTT.

In this sample, this clone turned up many times. The V and J genes are TRBV11-3 and TRBJ2-7, with a weak D call TRBD2 (6 bases). From germline, CDR1 is SGHNT and CDR2 YENEEA. Trimming took 7 bases from V and 0 from J, leaving 19 bases between them. CDR3 length: 16 residues. The CDR3 spells CASTAGRRLSSYEQYF. The CDR3 DNA follows: TGTGCCAGCACCGCGGGGCGCCGGCTGAGCTCCTACGAGCAGTACTTC.

This clone was observed once. The rearrangement uses TRBV5-1 and TRBJ2-1, with 11 bases that match TRBD2. V lost 4 bases to trimming and J lost 7 bases; unmatched junction nucleotides: 7. The germline gives CDR1 SGHRS, CDR2 YFSETQ. The CDR3 runs 15 residues. CDR3 region: CASSISGRVVNEQFF. The CDR3 DNA follows: TGCGCCAGCAGCATTAGCGGGAGGGTCGTGAATGAGCAGTTCTTC.

The V gene is TRBV5-1, the J gene TRBJ1-2; D might be TRBD1 (5 bases). Germline values: CDR1 SGHRS, CDR2 YFSETQ. The V end was cut by 0 bases, the J end by 7 bases, with 19 bases between. This CDR3 contains 16 residues. In DNA form, the CDR3 reads TGCGCCAGCAGCTTGGAACTCTCAGGGAGGTCGGGTGGCTACACCTTC. It is translated as CASSLELSGRSGGYTF.

This clone has a handful of counts. V is TRBV5-1 and J is TRBJ2-7, with 13 bases aligning to TRBD2. The V segment lost 4 bases and the J segment 2 bases; nucleotides outside the gene matches: 12. Germline CDR1 reads SGHRS; CDR2 reads YFSETQ. This CDR3 has 18 residues. This CDR3 is CASSPRRYGLAGAYEQYF. Here the CDR3 DNA reads TGCGCCAGCAGCCCCCGCCGTTATGGACTAGCGGGGGCCTACGAGCAGTACTTC.

The chain uses TRBV10-2 and TRBJ2-1; 9 nucleotides line up with TRBD1. V lost 4 bases, J lost 10 bases, and 14 bases stayed unmatched. The CDR3 runs 16 residues. The V gene's germline CDR1 is WSHSY and CDR2 SAAADI. This CDR3 reads CASSVGQGPFTQEQFF. CDR3 in DNA: TGCGCCAGCAGTGTTGGACAGGGGCCCTTCACGCAAGAGCAGTTCTTC.

The chain is built from TRBV11-2 and TRBJ2-5; TRBD1 might be the D (6 bases). The CDR3 has 17 amino acids. With 0 bases removed from V and 3 bases from J, the gap between germline ends came to 17 bases. From germline, CDR1 is SGHAT and CDR2 FQNNGV. CDR3 sequence: CASSLDMGAVREETQYF. DNA of the CDR3: TGTGCCAGCAGCTTAGATATGGGGGCAGTCCGAGAAGAGACCCAGTACTTC. Variable domain in full (rest from reference TRBV11-2 and TRBJ2-5): EAGVAQSPRYKIIEKRQSVAFWCNPISGHATLYWYQQILGQGPKLLIQFQNNGVVDDSQLPKDRFSAERLKGVDSTLKIQPAKLEDSAVYLCASSLDMGAVREETQYFGPGTRLLVL.

In DNA form, the CDR3 reads TGCGCCAGCAGCCTAACAGGAGGGAGCAATCAGCCCCAGCATTTT. Its translation: CASSLTGGSNQPQHF. The V and J genes are TRBV4-1 and TRBJ1-5; weak D call: TRBD1 (5 bases). The V end lost 4 bases, the J end lost 1 base, and 11 bases lay between the germline ends. CDR1 and CDR2 (germline): MGHRA, YSYEKL. This CDR3 comprises 15 residues.

This chain joins TRBV25-1 and TRBJ1-5, with 10 bases fitting TRBD1. There are 15 residues in the CDR3. The V gene's germline CDR1 is MGHDK and CDR2 SYGVNS. The V gene end was trimmed by 5 bases and the J gene end by 7 bases; junction bases not matched to a gene: 8. This CDR3 is CASSPRDRGGQPQHF. The CDR3 coding sequence is TGTGCCAGCAGTCCCCGGGACAGGGGTGGCCAGCCCCAGCATTTT. Together with reference TRBV25-1 and TRBJ1-5, the CDR3 gives the full variable domain: EADIYQTPRYLVIGTGKKITLECSQTMGHDKMYWYQQDPGMELHLIHYSYGVNSTEKGDLSSESTVSRIRTEHFPLTLESARPSHTSQYLCASSPRDRGGQPQHFGDGTRLSIL.

V usage is TRBV30 and J usage is TRBJ2-5; TRBD2 is a possible D gene (6 bases). Germline CDR1 and CDR2: GTSNPN and SVGIG (reference sequence). V shed 2 bases and J shed 5 bases, with 18 bases lying between them. The CDR3 covers 15 residues. CDR3 region: CAWSLDTDGGETQYF. The CDR3 coding sequence is TGTGCCTGGAGTCTGGACACCGACGGAGGGGAGACCCAGTACTTC.

The chain couples TRBV2 to TRBJ1-5; D is unresolved. Germline lookup yields CDR1 SNHLY and CDR2 FYNNEI. The CDR3 is 13 amino acids. V lost 6 bases and J lost 0, with 6 bases in between. The CDR3 DNA is TGTGCCAGCAGGGGAGATAGCAATCAGCCCCAGCATTTT. Its protein is CASRGDSNQPQHF.

As DNA, the CDR3 is TGTGCCACCAGCGTCCCCCGACAGGGGGTAAGGCAGCCCCAGCATTTT. The encoded protein is CATSVPRQGVRQPQHF. This chain uses TRBV15 with TRBJ1-5; 9 bases are a match to TRBD1. V lost 5 bases to trimming and J lost 7 bases; unmatched junction nucleotides: 12. Germline V gives CDR1 LNHNV, CDR2 YYDKDF (reference sequence). The CDR3 totals 16 residues.

The rearrangement links TRBV19 to TRBJ2-7; D may be TRBD2 (6 bases). This CDR3 has 14 amino acids. Trimming left V 8 bases short and J 4 bases short, with 18 bases between. Germline lookup yields CDR1 LNHDA and CDR2 SQIVND (reference sequence). The CDR3 DNA follows: TGTGCCAGTCGATTCACCGCGGGACCTTACGAGCAGTACTTC. It translates to CASRFTAGPYEQYF.

The V and J genes are TRBV30 and TRBJ2-2; D is unresolved. The CDR3 totals 13 residues. Germline V gives CDR1 GTSNPN, CDR2 SVGIG (reference sequence). Deletions cut 0 bases from V and 6 bases from J, with 8 bases between. The CDR3: CAWSVRLAGELFF. CDR3 sequence (DNA): TGTGCCTGGAGTGTACGACTGGCCGGGGAGCTGTTTTTT.

The chain carries TRBV6-5 and TRBJ1-2, with 7 bases fitting TRBD1. This CDR3 region has 12 residues. Trimming took 8 bases from V and 6 from J; bases not matched to a gene: 6. Germline CDR1 reads MNHEY; CDR2 reads SVGAGI. CDR3 sequence: CASGTGEHGYTF. The CDR3 bases are TGTGCCAGCGGCACAGGGGAGCATGGCTACACCTTC.

The chain employs TRBV19 and TRBJ1-1; no definite D call. This CDR3 comprises 13 residues. Deletions cut 3 bases from V and 6 bases from J, with 11 bases between. Germline V gene data show CDR1 as LNHDA and CDR2 as SQIVND (reference sequence). The CDR3 DNA sequence: TGTGCCAGTAGTATCGCCAGAGGAGCTGAAGCTTTCTTT. Protein sequence: CASSIARGAEAFF. Full variable domain (remainder filled in from reference TRBV19 and TRBJ1-1): DGGITQSPKYLFRKEGQNVTLSCEQNLNHDAMYWYRQDPGQGLRLIYYSQIVNDFQKGDIAEGYSVSREKKESFPLTVTSAQKNPTAFYLCASSIARGAEAFFGQGTRLTVV.

This clone was seen more than once but under ten times. This chain links TRBV5-8 with TRBJ2-3; 10 bases line up with TRBD1. The CDR3 spans 16 residues. V gave up 4 bases and J gave up 2 bases; unmatched junction bases: 7. Germline-derived CDR1 and CDR2 are SGHTS and YDEGEE. The CDR3 nucleotides are TGTGCCAGCAGCCGGGGACAGGGGTCATTCACAGATACGCAGTATTTT. Its translation is CASSRGQGSFTDTQYF.